This T cell receptor beta chain was identified during a study of blood T cell repertoires in COVID-19. About the research overall: From T cells, B-cell-depleted T cells, or PBMCs came the material, which was cDNA or gDNA.

Germline V CDR1 and CDR2: MDHEN, SYDVKM. The CDR3 has 15 amino acids. V lost 5 bases and J lost 0, with 13 bases in between. Participants were aged roughly 18 to 100 years from about two dozen US areas. In assigning cohorts, the study relied on participant-reported clinical history. Clones were sequenced by immunoSEQ multiplex PCR, and TCRdb holds only the in-frame ones, with some missing. The profile covers some 260,000 clones, with approximately 79% appearing a single time and 4.1% taken by the ten largest. This receptor was identified in a man aged 25 to 40 with acute COVID-19. The sample taken for sequencing was PBMCs or T cells enriched from blood (not recorded which). The V gene is TRBV28, the J gene TRBJ1-1, with D unclear. The CDR3 loop reads CASSRQEGMNTEAFF. CDR3 nucleotide sequence: TGTGCCAGCAGTCGCCAGGAGGGAATGAACACTGAAGCTTTCTTT.